The subject of this entry is one TCR beta chain. This CDR3 has 15 residues. Trimming shortened V by 5 bases and J by 0 bases, and 12 bases separated the two germline ends. Germline V gene sequence: CDR1 SGHRS, CDR2 YFSETQ. Clones were sequenced by immunoSEQ multiplex PCR, and TCRdb holds only the in-frame ones, with some missing. The sample records 70,000 to 80,000 clones, around 97% being singletons. These data belong to a study of technical replicates of blood from a handful of donors. This chain connects TRBV5-1 to TRBJ2-1, with D perhaps TRBD1 (6 bases). Sequencing was done on a sample of T cells isolated from PBMCs. The receptor comes from a human donor in good health. The CDR3 DNA reads TGCGCCAGCAGTCCTGGGGGCACCTCCTACAATGAGCAGTTCTTC. This translates into CASSPGGTSYNEQFF.